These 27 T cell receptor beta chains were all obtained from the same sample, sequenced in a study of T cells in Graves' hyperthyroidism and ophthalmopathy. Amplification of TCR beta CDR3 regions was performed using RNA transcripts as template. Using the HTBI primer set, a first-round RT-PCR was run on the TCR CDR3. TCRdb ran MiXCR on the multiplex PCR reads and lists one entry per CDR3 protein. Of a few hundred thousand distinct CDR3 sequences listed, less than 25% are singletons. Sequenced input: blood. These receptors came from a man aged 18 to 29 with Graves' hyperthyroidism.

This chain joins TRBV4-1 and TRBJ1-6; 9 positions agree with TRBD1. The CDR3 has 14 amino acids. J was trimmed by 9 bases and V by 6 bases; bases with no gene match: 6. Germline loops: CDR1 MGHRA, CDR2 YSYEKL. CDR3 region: CASRRTGVASPLHF. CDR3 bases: TGCGCCAGCAGGCGGACAGGGGTCGCTTCACCCCTCCACTTT.

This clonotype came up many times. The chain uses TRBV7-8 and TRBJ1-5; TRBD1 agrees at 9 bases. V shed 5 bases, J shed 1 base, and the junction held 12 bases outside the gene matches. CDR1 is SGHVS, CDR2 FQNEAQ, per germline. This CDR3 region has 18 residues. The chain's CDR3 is CASSLDRGQLKSNQPQHF. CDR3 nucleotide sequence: TGTGCCAGCAGCCTGGACAGGGGTCAACTTAAAAGCAATCAGCCCCAGCATTTT.

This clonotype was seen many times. In DNA, the CDR3 is TGTGCCAGCAGTTTGGGCCCTTCGAGGTGTTACACCGGGGAGCTGTTTTTT. It codes for CASSLGPSRCYTGELFF. The chain recombines TRBV28 with TRBJ2-2; no clear D gene. Germline values: CDR1 MDHEN, CDR2 SYDVKM. Trimming took off 3 bases at V and 3 bases at J, with 17 bases between the two ends. The CDR3 covers 17 residues.

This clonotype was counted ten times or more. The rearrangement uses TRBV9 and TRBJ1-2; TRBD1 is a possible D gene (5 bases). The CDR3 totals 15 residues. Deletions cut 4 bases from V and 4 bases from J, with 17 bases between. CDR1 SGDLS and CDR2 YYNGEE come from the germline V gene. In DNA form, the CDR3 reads TGTGCCAGCAGCCCGGGGTTACAGGTGGCCTATGGCTACACCTTC. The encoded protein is CASSPGLQVAYGYTF.

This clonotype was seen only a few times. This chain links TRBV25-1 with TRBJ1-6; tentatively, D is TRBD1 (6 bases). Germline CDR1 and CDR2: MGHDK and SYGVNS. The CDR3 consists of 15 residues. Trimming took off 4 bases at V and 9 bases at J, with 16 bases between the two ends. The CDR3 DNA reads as TGTGCCAGCAGTGGATCACAGGGTCACGGTTCACCCCTCCACTTT. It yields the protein CASSGSQGHGSPLHF.

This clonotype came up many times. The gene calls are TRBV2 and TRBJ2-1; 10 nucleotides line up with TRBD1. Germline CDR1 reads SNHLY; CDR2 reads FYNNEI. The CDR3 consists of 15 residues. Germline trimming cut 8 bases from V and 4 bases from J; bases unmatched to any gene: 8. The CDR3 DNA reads TGTGCCAGCGGCTCCGGGACAGGGGTATACAATGAGCAGTTCTTC. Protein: CASGSGTGVYNEQFF.

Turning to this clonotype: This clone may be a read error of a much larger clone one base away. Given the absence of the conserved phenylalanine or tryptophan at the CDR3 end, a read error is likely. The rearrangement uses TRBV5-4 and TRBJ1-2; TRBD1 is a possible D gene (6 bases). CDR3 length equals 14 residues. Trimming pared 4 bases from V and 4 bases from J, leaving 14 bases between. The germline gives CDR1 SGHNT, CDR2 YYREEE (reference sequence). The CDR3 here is CASSPTSDSYGYTL. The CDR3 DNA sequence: TGTGCCAGCAGCCCGACGTCGGACAGCTATGGCTACACCCTC.

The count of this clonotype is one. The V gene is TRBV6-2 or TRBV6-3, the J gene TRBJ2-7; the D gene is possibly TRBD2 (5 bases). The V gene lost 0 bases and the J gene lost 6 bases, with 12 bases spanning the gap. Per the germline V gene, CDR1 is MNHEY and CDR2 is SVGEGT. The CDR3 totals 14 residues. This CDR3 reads CASSYSRSRGEQYF. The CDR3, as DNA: TGTGCCAGCAGTTACTCTCGGTCCCGGGGCGAGCAGTACTTC.

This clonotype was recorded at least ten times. The CDR3 DNA follows: TGTGCCAGCAGTTTGGACACCTTCACTGAAGCTTTCTTT. Encoded protein: CASSLDTFTEAFF. The V call is TRBV12-3 or TRBV12-4, the J call TRBJ1-1; D may be TRBD1 (5 bases). V lost 3 bases, J lost 4 bases, and 9 bases lay in between. This CDR3 contains 13 residues.

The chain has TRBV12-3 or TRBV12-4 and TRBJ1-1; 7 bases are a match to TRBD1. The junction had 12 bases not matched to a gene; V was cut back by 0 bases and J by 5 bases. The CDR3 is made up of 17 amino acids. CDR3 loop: CASSLALLDRVETEAFF. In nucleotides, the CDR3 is TGTGCCAGCAGTTTAGCGCTCTTAGACAGGGTGGAAACTGAAGCTTTCTTT.

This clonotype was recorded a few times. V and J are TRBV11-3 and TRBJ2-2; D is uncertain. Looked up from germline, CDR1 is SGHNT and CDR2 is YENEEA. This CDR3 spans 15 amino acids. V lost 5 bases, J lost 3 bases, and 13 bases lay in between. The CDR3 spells CASSPRPTDTGELFF. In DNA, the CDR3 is TGTGCCAGCAGCCCCAGACCAACTGACACCGGGGAGCTGTTTTTT.

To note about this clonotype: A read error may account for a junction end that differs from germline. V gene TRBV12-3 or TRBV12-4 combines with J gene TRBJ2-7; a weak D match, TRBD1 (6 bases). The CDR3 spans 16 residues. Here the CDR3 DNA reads TGCGCCAGCAGCCGAGGAAGTATGGGGGCTGTCTACGAGCAGTACTTC. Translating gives CASSRGSMGAVYEQYF.

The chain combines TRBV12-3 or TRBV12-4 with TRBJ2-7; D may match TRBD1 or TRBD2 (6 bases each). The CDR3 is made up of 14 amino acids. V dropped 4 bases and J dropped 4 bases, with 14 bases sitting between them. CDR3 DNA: TGTGCCAGCAGTTCCCAAAGGGGGAGGTACGAGCAGTACTTC. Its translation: CASSSQRGRYEQYF.

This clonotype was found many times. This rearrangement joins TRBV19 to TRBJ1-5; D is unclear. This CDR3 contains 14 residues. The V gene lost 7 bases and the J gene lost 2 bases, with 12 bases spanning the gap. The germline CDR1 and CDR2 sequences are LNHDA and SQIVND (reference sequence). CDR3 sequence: CASTKREGNQPQHF. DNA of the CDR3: TGTGCCAGTACGAAGAGGGAAGGCAATCAGCCCCAGCATTTT.

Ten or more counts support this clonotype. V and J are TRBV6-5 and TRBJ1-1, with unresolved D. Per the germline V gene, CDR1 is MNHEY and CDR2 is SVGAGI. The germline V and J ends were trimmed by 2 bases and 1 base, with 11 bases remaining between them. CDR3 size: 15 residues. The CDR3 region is CASSYRRQENTEAFF. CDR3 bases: TGTGCCAGCAGTTACCGGAGGCAAGAGAACACTGAAGCTTTCTTT.

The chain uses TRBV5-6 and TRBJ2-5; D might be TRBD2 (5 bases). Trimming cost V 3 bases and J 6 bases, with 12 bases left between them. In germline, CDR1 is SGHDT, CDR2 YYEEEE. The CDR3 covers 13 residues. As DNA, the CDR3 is TGTGCCAGCAGCTCTGTAGCGTGGAAGACCCAGTACTTC. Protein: CASSSVAWKTQYF.

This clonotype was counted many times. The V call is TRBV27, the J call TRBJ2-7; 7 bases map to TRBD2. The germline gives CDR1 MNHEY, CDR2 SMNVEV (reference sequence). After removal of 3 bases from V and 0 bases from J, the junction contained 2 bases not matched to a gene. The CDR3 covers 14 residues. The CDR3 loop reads CASSFREGSYEQYF. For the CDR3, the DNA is TGTGCCAGCAGTTTCAGGGAGGGCTCCTACGAGCAGTACTTC.

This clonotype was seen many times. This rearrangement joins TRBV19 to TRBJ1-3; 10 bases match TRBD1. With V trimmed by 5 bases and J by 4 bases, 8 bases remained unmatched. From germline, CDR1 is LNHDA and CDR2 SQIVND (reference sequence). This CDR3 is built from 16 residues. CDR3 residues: CASSPYDRGRGNTIYF. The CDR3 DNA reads TGTGCCAGTAGTCCGTACGACAGGGGGCGAGGAAACACCATATATTTT.

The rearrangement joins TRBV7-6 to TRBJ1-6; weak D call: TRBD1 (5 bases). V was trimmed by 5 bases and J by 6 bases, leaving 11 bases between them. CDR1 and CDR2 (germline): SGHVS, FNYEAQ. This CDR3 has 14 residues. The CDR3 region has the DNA TGTGCCAGCAGCACAGACAGCGCTAATTCACCCCTCCACTTT. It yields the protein CASSTDSANSPLHF.

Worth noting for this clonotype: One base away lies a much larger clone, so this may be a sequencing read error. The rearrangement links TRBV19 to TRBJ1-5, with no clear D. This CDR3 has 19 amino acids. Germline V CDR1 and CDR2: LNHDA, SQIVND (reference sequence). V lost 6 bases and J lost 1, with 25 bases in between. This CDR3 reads CASRPSKWTSYQSNQPQHF. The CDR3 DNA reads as TGTGCCAGTAGACCTTCAAAATGGACTTCTTATCAGAGCAATCAGCCCCAGCATTTT.

Here the CDR3 DNA reads TGTGCCAGCAGCCATTCAAATGGTGGCTACGAGCAGTACTTC. As protein: CASSHSNGGYEQYF. The chain uses TRBV9 and TRBJ2-7, with no clear D. Trimming shortened V by 4 bases and J by 3 bases, and 14 bases separated the two germline ends. This CDR3 has 14 residues. CDR1 and CDR2 from the germline V gene are SGDLS and YYNGEE.

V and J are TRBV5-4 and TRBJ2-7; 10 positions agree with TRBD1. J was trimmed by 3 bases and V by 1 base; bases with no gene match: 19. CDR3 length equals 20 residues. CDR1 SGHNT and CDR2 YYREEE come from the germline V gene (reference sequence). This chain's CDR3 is CASSLTTGTGDMRGGYEQYF. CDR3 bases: TGTGCCAGCAGCTTGACTACCGGGACAGGGGATATGCGTGGAGGCTACGAGCAGTACTTC.

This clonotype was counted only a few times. CDR3 nucleotides: TGTGCCAGCGGGACTAGCGGGGGGGCCTTGGAGACCCAGTACTTC. This translates into CASGTSGGALETQYF. The chain employs TRBV28 and TRBJ2-5, with TRBD2 identical over 16 bases. The germline V gene encodes CDR1 MDHEN and CDR2 SYDVKM. V dropped 8 bases and J dropped 5; count of bases not matched to a gene: 5. The length of the CDR3 is 15 residues.

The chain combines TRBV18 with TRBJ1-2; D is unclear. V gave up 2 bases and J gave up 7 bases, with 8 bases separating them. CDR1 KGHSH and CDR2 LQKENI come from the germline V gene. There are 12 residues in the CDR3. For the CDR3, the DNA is TGTGCCAGCTCACCAACGGGAGCTGGCTACACCTTC. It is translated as CASSPTGAGYTF.

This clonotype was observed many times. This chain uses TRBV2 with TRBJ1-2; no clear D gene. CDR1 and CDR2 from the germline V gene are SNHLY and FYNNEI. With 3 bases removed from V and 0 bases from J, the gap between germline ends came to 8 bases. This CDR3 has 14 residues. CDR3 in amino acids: CASSDRETNYGYTF. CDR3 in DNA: TGTGCCAGCAGTGACAGAGAAACTAACTATGGCTACACCTTC. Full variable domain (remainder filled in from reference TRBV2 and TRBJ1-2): EPEVTQTPSHQVTQMGQEVILRCVPISNHLYFYWYRQILGQKVEFLVSFYNNEISEKSEIFDDQFSVERPDGSNFTLKIRSTKLEDSAMYFCASSDRETNYGYTFGSGTRLTVV.

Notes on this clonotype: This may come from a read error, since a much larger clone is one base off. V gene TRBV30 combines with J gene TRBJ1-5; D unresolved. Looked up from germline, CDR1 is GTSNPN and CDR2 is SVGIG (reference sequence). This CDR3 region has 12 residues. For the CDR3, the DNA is TGTGCCTGGAGCGAGGGTTTTGGGCCCCAGCGTTTT. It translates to CAWSEGFGPQRF.

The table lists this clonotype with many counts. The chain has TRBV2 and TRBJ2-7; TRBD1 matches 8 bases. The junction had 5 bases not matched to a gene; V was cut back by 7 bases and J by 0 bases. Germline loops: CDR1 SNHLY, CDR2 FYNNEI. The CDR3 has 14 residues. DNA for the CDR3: TGTGCCAGCATTAGGGACAGGAGCTCCTACGAGCAGTACTTC. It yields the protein CASIRDRSSYEQYF.